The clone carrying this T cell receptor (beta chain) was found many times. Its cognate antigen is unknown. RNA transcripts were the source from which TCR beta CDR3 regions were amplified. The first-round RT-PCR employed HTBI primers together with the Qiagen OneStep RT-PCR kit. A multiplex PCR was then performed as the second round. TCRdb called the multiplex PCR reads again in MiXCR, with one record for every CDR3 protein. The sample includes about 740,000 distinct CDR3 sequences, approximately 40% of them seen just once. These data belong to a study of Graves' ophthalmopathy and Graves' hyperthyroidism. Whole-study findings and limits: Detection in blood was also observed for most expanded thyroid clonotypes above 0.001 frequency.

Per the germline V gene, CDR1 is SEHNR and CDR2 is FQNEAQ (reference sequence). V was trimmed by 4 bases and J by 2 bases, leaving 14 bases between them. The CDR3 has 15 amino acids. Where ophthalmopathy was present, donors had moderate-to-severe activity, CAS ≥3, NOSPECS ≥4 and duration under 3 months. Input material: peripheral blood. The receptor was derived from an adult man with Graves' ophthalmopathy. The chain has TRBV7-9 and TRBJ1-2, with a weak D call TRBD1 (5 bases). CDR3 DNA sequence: TGTGCCAGCAGCTCCGCAGGGCCTAAAAACTATGGCTACACCTTC. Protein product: CASSSAGPKNYGYTF.